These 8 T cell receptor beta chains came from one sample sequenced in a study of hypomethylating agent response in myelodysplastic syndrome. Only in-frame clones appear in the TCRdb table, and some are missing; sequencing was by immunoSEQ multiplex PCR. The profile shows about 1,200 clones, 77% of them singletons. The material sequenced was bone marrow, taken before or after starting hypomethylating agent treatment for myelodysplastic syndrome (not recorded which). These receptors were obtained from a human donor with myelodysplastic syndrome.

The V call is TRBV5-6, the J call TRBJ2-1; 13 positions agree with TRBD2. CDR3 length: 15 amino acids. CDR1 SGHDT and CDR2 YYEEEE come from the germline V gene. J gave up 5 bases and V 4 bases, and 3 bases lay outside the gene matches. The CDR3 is CASSPGLAGDNEQFF. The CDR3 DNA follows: TGTGCCAGCAGCCCCGGACTAGCGGGGGACAATGAGCAGTTCTTC.

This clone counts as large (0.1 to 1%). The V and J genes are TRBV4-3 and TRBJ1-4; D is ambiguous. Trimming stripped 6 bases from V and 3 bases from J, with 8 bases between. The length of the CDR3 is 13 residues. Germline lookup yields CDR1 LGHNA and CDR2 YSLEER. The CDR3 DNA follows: TGCGCCAGCAGGGACTTCGCTAATGAAAAACTGTTTTTT. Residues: CASRDFANEKLFF.

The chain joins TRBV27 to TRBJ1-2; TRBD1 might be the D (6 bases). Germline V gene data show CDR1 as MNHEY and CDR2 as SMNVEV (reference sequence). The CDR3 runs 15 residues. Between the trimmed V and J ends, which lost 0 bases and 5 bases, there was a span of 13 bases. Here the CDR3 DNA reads TGTGCCAGCAGTTTATCGCCAGGGGAGGGATATGGCTACACCTTC. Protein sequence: CASSLSPGEGYGYTF.

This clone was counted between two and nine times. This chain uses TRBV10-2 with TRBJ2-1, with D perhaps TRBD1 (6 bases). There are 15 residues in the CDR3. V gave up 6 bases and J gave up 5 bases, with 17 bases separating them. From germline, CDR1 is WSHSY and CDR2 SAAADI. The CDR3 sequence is CASSPWDTTNNEQFF. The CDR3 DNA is TGCGCCAGCAGCCCTTGGGACACGACTAACAATGAGCAGTTCTTC.

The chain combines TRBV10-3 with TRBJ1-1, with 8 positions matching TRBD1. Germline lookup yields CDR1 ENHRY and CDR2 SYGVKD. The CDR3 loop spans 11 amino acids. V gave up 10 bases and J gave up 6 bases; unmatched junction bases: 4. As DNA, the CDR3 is TGTGCCACTACACAGGGGGCTGAAGCTTTCTTT. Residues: CATTQGAEAFF.

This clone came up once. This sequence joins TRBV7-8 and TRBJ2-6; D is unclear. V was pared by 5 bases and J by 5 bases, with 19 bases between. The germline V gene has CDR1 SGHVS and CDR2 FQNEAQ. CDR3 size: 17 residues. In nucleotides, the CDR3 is TGTGCCAGCAGCGTCGTGGCCCCACAAAGTCGGGCCAACGTCCTGACTTTC. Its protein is CASSVVAPQSRANVLTF.

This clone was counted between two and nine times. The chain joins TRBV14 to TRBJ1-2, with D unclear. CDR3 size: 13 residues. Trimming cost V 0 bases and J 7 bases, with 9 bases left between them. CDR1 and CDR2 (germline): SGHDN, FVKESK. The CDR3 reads CASSQDPSGGYTF. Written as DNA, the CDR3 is TGTGCCAGCAGCCAAGACCCCAGCGGTGGCTACACCTTC.

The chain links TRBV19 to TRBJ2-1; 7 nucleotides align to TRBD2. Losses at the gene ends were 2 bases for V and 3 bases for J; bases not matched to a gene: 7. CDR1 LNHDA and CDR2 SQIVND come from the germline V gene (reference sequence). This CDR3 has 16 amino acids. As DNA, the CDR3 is TGTGCCAGTAGTATAAGATCGGGCGGGGGCTACAATGAGCAGTTCTTC. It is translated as CASSIRSGGGYNEQFF.